This T cell receptor (beta chain) was identified in a study of T cell responses to AZD1222 COVID-19 vaccine. Trimming left V 2 bases short and J 0 bases short, with 7 bases between. The CDR3 is made up of 14 amino acids. Germline V lookup: CDR1 SGHTA, CDR2 FQGNSA. Pooling was applied to second doses at about 4 or about 12 weeks. Assay used: immunoSEQ multiplex PCR; TCRdb lists only in-frame clones, some missing. The sample holds 95,000 to 150,000 clones; 92% are singletons and the top ten take under 9%. In this sample, this clone turned up once. The chain carries TRBV7-2 and TRBJ1-1; D is uncertain. The receptor's source is an adult who received the AZD1222 COVID-19 vaccine. Here the sequenced sample was peripheral blood, taken 28 days after the second AZD1222 dose. Here the CDR3 reads CASSLLHLNTEAFF. In DNA form, the CDR3 reads TGTGCCAGCAGCTTATTACATCTGAACACTGAAGCTTTCTTT.